The TCR beta chain under discussion was sequenced for a study of cytomegalovirus exposure and HLA in healthy donors. This clone was seen only once. With 60 Vbeta and 13 Jbeta primers, the PCR was carried out. Clones were sequenced by immunoSEQ multiplex PCR, and TCRdb holds only the in-frame ones, with some missing. The sample includes around 130,000 clones, 75% of them seen just once. The CDR3 sequence is 14 residues long. CDR1 and CDR2 from the germline V gene are SGDLS and YYNGEE. The V end was cut by 0 bases, the J end by 5 bases, with 11 bases between. The sequenced material came from PBMCs. The rearrangement joins TRBV9 to TRBJ1-1; no clear D. This receptor was taken from a woman aged 40 to 49 in good health and CMV-seropositive. The CDR3 region is CASSVAPGGTEAFF. CDR3 DNA: TGTGCCAGCAGCGTAGCCCCGGGAGGAACTGAAGCTTTCTTT.